This note documents a single TCR beta chain sequence. The data derive from a study of blood T cell repertoires in COVID-19. Study as a whole: Both acute and convalescent COVID-19 samples were obtained from the United States, Italy and Spain. In each case, the material was cDNA or gDNA derived from T cells, B-cell-depleted T cells, or PBMCs.

In germline, CDR1 is SGHTA, CDR2 FQGNSA. The CDR3 is 15 amino acids. The ends were cut back, 5 bases at V and 5 bases at J, with 18 bases in the middle. Per the authors' pipeline: The authors estimated nucleated cell counts from reference gene primer amplification. Here immunoSEQ multiplex PCR was the method, and the copy in TCRdb shows in-frame clones only, minus some. That table supplies the V and J calls and clone size; D and trimming were determined from the DNA. The data contain around 370,000 clones, 90% of them singletons. Sequenced input: peripheral blood. The sequence derives from a man aged 18 to 30 with active or convalescent COVID-19. The V and J genes are TRBV7-2 and TRBJ2-5, with D perhaps matching TRBD2 (5 bases). In nucleotides, the CDR3 is TGTGCCAGCAGCCCATACCGGAACAGCGGCGAGACCCAGTACTTC. Translating it yields CASSPYRNSGETQYF.